Listed below are T cell receptor beta chains from one sample, sequenced in a study of PD-1 blockade in classical Hodgkin lymphoma. Clones were sequenced by immunoSEQ multiplex PCR, and TCRdb holds only the in-frame ones, with some missing. Of 15,000 or so clones listed, about 83% were seen once; the top ten hold under 25%. Material: peripheral blood mononuclear cells (PBMCs), obtained at baseline. The receptors shown here come from a human donor with classical Hodgkin lymphoma. Each CDR3 is given with its conserved first and last residue. A D gene is named only where the DNA matches it firmly. Clone size is shown for a subset of rows, as once, few, many or a class of expanded clone.

D gene: NA
J gene: TRBJ2-5
V gene: TRBV10-3
clone size: NA
CDR3 protein: CAISERGLQETQYF

D gene: NA
J gene: TRBJ2-7
V gene: TRBV5-4
clone size: NA
CDR3 protein: CASSSSLKHEQYF

D gene: TRBD1
J gene: TRBJ1-1
V gene: TRBV7-9
clone size: NA
CDR3 protein: CASSLDGTGGFTEAFF

D gene: NA
J gene: TRBJ1-4
V gene: TRBV6-5
clone size: NA
CDR3 protein: CASSRSGVGNEKLFF

D gene: NA
J gene: TRBJ2-3
V gene: TRBV5-1
clone size: NA
CDR3 protein: CASSLVGGPPSTDTQYF

D gene: NA
J gene: TRBJ1-5
V gene: TRBV10-3
clone size: NA
CDR3 protein: CAISGGSNQPQHF

D gene: NA
J gene: TRBJ2-7
V gene: TRBV4-2
clone size: medium-sized
CDR3 protein: CASSQERGEQYF

D gene: NA
J gene: TRBJ1-4
V gene: TRBV5-6
clone size: NA
CDR3 protein: CASSLVGLREKLFF

D gene: TRBD1
J gene: TRBJ1-1
V gene: TRBV7-9
clone size: NA
CDR3 protein: CASSHRQGTPTEAFF

D gene: NA
J gene: TRBJ1-1
V gene: TRBV2
clone size: NA
CDR3 protein: CAIRTRGNTEAFF

D gene: NA
J gene: TRBJ2-3
V gene: TRBV11-2
clone size: NA
CDR3 protein: CASQVYKGSSTDTQYF

D gene: NA
J gene: TRBJ2-3
V gene: TRBV5-6
clone size: NA
CDR3 protein: CASSGGVSTDTQYF

D gene: NA
J gene: TRBJ2-3
V gene: TRBV7-2
clone size: NA
CDR3 protein: CASSLAVGTDTQYF

D gene: NA
J gene: TRBJ2-5
V gene: TRBV7-2
clone size: NA
CDR3 protein: CASSSGPQETQYF

D gene: TRBD1
J gene: TRBJ1-3
V gene: TRBV6-5
clone size: NA
CDR3 protein: CASSYDRASAGNTIYF

D gene: TRBD1
J gene: TRBJ2-7
V gene: TRBV4-3
clone size: NA
CDR3 protein: CASSPGQGDSEQYF